The rows below give T cell receptor beta chains drawn from one sample of a study of OX40 agonist ivuxolimab in advanced cancers. Repertoires were generated with immunoSEQ multiplex PCR, while TCRdb's copy carries only in-frame clones and drops some. The data hold 40,000 to 60,000 clones, with 80% to 90% observed a single time. The sequences come from CD4+ or CD8+ T cells sorted from blood, collected in a trial of the OX40 agonist ivuxolimab. These TCRs come from an adult with an advanced solid tumor such as melanoma, head and neck, liver or kidney cancer. CDR3s include the opening cysteine and the closing phenylalanine or tryptophan. Fields, in order: clone size, V gene, D gene, J gene, CDR3 DNA, CDR3 protein. A D gene is named only where the DNA matches it firmly. Where a row states a size, it is once, few, many or the class of an expanded clone; other rows omit it.

once	TRBV6-6	.	TRBJ1-5	TGTGCCAGCAGAGTACAGCTCGATCAGCCCCAGCATTTT	CASRVQLDQPQHF
.	TRBV7-2	.	TRBJ1-2	TGTGCCAGCAGCTTATCCCCGGGGGAGGGCTACACCTTC	CASSLSPGEGYTF
once	TRBV6-5	TRBD1	TRBJ2-7	TGTGCCAGCACTACCGGGACAGGCGCCTACGAGCAGTACTTC	CASTTGTGAYEQYF
.	TRBV4-2	.	TRBJ2-7	TGTGCCAGCAGCCAAGGACAGTATATGGAGCAGTACTTC	CASSQGQYMEQYF
.	TRBV6-1	.	TRBJ2-2	TGTGCCAGCAGTATAACGCAGGGGCAAATCGGGGAGCTGTTTTTT	CASSITQGQIGELFF
.	TRBV4-2	TRBD2	TRBJ2-1	TGTGCCAGCAGCCAAGATCCTCAGCGGGGACACAATGAGCAGTTCTTC	CASSQDPQRGHNEQFF
.	TRBV11-3	TRBD2	TRBJ2-1	TGTGCCAGCAGTCCCAGCGGGGGGGTTAAGCAGTTCTTC	CASSPSGGVKQFF
.	TRBV19	.	TRBJ2-1	TGTGCCAGTAGTATTGGGCTAGAGAATGAGCAGTTCTTC	CASSIGLENEQFF
once	TRBV19	.	TRBJ2-7	TGTGCCAGCAGCGGGGGGACAGGAGACTACGAGCAGTACTTC	CASSGGTGDYEQYF
.	TRBV9	TRBD2	TRBJ2-3	TGTGCCAGCAGCCCGTTCGGGGGGAGGGGCACAGATACGCAGTATTTT	CASSPFGGRGTDTQYF
once	TRBV7-2	TRBD2	TRBJ2-7	TGTGCCAGCAGCTTAATAGCGGGAGGCTCCTACGAGCAGTACTTC	CASSLIAGGSYEQYF
.	TRBV6-1	.	TRBJ1-1	TGTGCCAGCAGTGATATCGGGGCTGAAGCTTTCTTT	CASSDIGAEAFF
.	TRBV5-1	.	TRBJ2-5	TGCGCCAGCAGCCCCCCGGTTGAAGAGACCCAGTACTTC	CASSPPVEETQYF
.	TRBV7-9	TRBD2	TRBJ2-5	TGTGCCAGCAGCTTACGCAGGCTAGCGGGACAAGAGACCCAGTACTTC	CASSLRRLAGQETQYF
.	TRBV6-5	.	TRBJ1-3	TGTGCCAGCAGTTACAGGGGGTACGGAAACACCATATATTTT	CASSYRGYGNTIYF
once	TRBV30	.	TRBJ2-1	TGTGCCTGGAACGGCGGGTCCTTCTGGAATGAGCAGTTCTTC	CAWNGGSFWNEQFF
.	TRBV10-1	.	TRBJ2-7	TGCGCCAGCAGTGAATCTTACAGGACCTACGAGCAGTACTTC	CASSESYRTYEQYF
.	TRBV27	.	TRBJ2-2	TGTGCCAGCAGCTTCTTGGGGTTCACCGGGGAGCTGTTTTTT	CASSFLGFTGELFF
.	TRBV14	.	TRBJ1-4	TGTGCCAGCAGCCAAGAATCCCCTGCTGCAACTAATGAAAAACTGTTTTTT	CASSQESPAATNEKLFF
.	TRBV5-6	.	TRBJ2-2	TGTGCCAGCAGCTTGAACAGGGACACCGGGGAGCTGTTTTTT	CASSLNRDTGELFF
once	TRBV11-2	TRBD1	TRBJ1-5	TGTGCCAGCAGCTTTCAGGGGGACCAGCCCCAGCATTTT	CASSFQGDQPQHF
.	TRBV19	TRBD1	TRBJ1-6	TGTGCCAGTAGTCCCCGGGACAGGGAATATTCACCCCTCCACTTT	CASSPRDREYSPLHF
few	TRBV7-9	.	TRBJ1-4	TGTGCCAGCAGCTTGTTTGAGAATCTACGAGAAAAACTGTTTTTT	CASSLFENLREKLFF
.	TRBV30	.	TRBJ1-5	TGTGCCTGGAGTGTACTGGGGGTTCAACCGCCCCAGCATTTT	CAWSVLGVQPPQHF
once	TRBV11-3	.	TRBJ1-2	TGTGCCAGCAGCCTGGGCAGGGGATATGGCTACACCTTC	CASSLGRGYGYTF
.	TRBV21-1	.	TRBJ2-1	TGTGCCAGCAGCAATCCCTTGCCGAAATGCTCCTACAATGAGCAGTTCTTC	CASSNPLPKCSYNEQFF
.	TRBV19	.	TRBJ1-4	TGTGCCAGTAGTATAGTACGGCTGACAGCAACTAATGAAAAACTGTTTTTT	CASSIVRLTATNEKLFF
.	TRBV15	.	TRBJ2-3	TGTGCCACCCGATCGGGGATTCGCACAGATACGCAGTATTTT	CATRSGIRTDTQYF
.	TRBV9	.	TRBJ1-2	TGTGCCAGCAGCGCTAGGGGGATCTATGGCTACACCTTC	CASSARGIYGYTF
few	TRBV12-5	TRBD2	TRBJ2-2	TGTGCTAGTGGTTTGGAACTAGCGGGAGCCGGGGAGCTGTTTTTT	CASGLELAGAGELFF
.	TRBV6-1	TRBD2	TRBJ2-1	TGTGCCAGCAGTGACAGGGACTATATTTACAATGAGCAGTTCTTC	CASSDRDYIYNEQFF
.	TRBV6-6	.	TRBJ2-2	TGTGCCAGCAGCCCCCCGGGGGACATCACCGGGGAGCTGTTTTTT	CASSPPGDITGELFF
.	TRBV5-1	.	TRBJ2-1	TGCGCCAGCAGCTTGGAGGGCAGGGCGAGCCATTTAGTCGATGAGCAGTTCTTC	CASSLEGRASHLVDEQFF
once	TRBV10-3	.	TRBJ2-1	TGTGCCATCAGTGAGTCAACTAGCAGTAATGAGCAGTTCTTC	CAISESTSSNEQFF
.	TRBV10-2	.	TRBJ2-1	TGCGCCAGCAGTGTACAGGGTTCCTACAATGAGCAGTTCTTC	CASSVQGSYNEQFF
.	TRBV7-9	TRBD1	TRBJ2-3	TGTGCCAGCAGTCGAGGGGACAGGGGCTTCGCAGATACGCAGTATTTT	CASSRGDRGFADTQYF
.	TRBV29-1	TRBD1	TRBJ1-5	TGCAGCGTTGAACAAGGGACAGGGGCTAGGGATCAGCCCCAGCATTTT	CSVEQGTGARDQPQHF
.	TRBV29-1	TRBD1	TRBJ1-4	TGCAGCGTTGAACAGGGGGCGGACGAAAAACTGTTTTTT	CSVEQGADEKLFF
.	TRBV7-2	.	TRBJ2-5	TGTGCCAGCAGCTTAGCCCGCGGGACGGAGACCCAGTACTTC	CASSLARGTETQYF
.	TRBV27	TRBD1	TRBJ2-7	TGTGCCAGCAGTTTGAGGCAGGGGGCCTACGAGCAGTACTTC	CASSLRQGAYEQYF
once	TRBV7-6	TRBD1	TRBJ1-1	TGTGCCAGCAGCCCAGGGGGGCCAAGGGGGAACACTGAAGCTTTCTTT	CASSPGGPRGNTEAFF
.	TRBV18	.	TRBJ2-7	TGTGCCAGCTCACCACCGGATGAATGGGGGCGAAGCCTCGACGAGCAGTACTTC	CASSPPDEWGRSLDEQYF
.	TRBV30	TRBD1	TRBJ2-5	TGTGCCTGGAGTCTTGGCAGGGGGCAAGAGACCCAGTACTTC	CAWSLGRGQETQYF
.	TRBV9	TRBD2	TRBJ2-3	TGTGCCAGCAGCGTAGCTTCGCGTAGCGGGAGAACAGATACGCAGTATTTT	CASSVASRSGRTDTQYF
.	TRBV7-2	.	TRBJ1-4	TGTGCCAGCAGCTCCGGGACTTGGGGTGAAAAACTGTTTTTT	CASSSGTWGEKLFF
.	TRBV7-9	.	TRBJ2-1	TGTGCCAGCAGCTTAGCCAGGGTTAGAGGAAATGAGCAGTTCTTC	CASSLARVRGNEQFF
.	TRBV19	.	TRBJ1-2	TGTGCCAGTAGAGGATTGGCAAACTATGGCTACACCTTC	CASRGLANYGYTF
.	TRBV6-5	.	TRBJ2-7	TGTGCCAGCAGTTGGGCCGGGACCTCGGAGGGCGAGCAGTACTTC	CASSWAGTSEGEQYF
.	TRBV7-9	.	TRBJ1-5	TGTGCCAGCAGCTTAGAAGGGAGTGGAAATCAGCCCCAGCATTTT	CASSLEGSGNQPQHF
.	TRBV30	.	TRBJ1-4	TGTGCCTGGAGTTTATCTAGGGTCCCTGAAAAACTGTTTTTT	CAWSLSRVPEKLFF
.	TRBV5-8	TRBD1	TRBJ2-1	TGTGCCAGCAGCCACCCCGGGACAGGGCACTACAATGAGCAGTTCTTC	CASSHPGTGHYNEQFF
.	TRBV9	.	TRBJ2-7	TGTGCCAGCAGCCTCAACCCCCACGAGCAGTACTTC	CASSLNPHEQYF
.	TRBV5-4	TRBD2	TRBJ2-1	TGTGCCAGCAGCTTGGCCACTAGCGGGATGGGAAATGAGCAGTTCTTC	CASSLATSGMGNEQFF
.	TRBV11-2	TRBD2	TRBJ2-3	TGTGGATCGTGGATGGGAGGGCGCACAGATACGCAGTATTTT	CGSWMGGRTDTQYF
.	TRBV30	TRBD1	TRBJ1-2	TGTGCCTGGAGCCCGGGACAGGGGGCGTATGGCTACACCTTC	CAWSPGQGAYGYTF
few	TRBV11-3	.	TRBJ2-2	TGTGCCAGCGCGCGGGAATGGACCGGGGAGCTGTTTTTT	CASAREWTGELFF